The present T cell receptor (beta chain) was sequenced within a study of blood T cell repertoires in COVID-19. About the study: Samples came from the United States, Italy and Spain, spanning acute and convalescent COVID-19. Sources were T cells, B-cell-depleted T cells, or PBMCs; the material itself was cDNA or gDNA.

Germline V gene sequence: CDR1 SGHKS, CDR2 YYEKEE (reference sequence). The CDR3 is 14 amino acids. J gave up 5 bases and V 4 bases, and 5 bases lay outside the gene matches. TCRdb's copy holds only in-frame clones and misses some; the assay was immunoSEQ multiplex PCR. Among over 120,000 clones listed, 85% to 90% were seen once. This clonotype originated in a man between 60 and 70 years old with active or convalescent COVID-19. This rearrangement joins TRBV5-5 to TRBJ2-1; 8 nucleotides match TRBD2. What was sequenced was peripheral blood. CDR3 amino acids: CASSLRGGNNEQFF. CDR3 in DNA: TGTGCCAGCAGCCTTCGGGGGGGAAACAATGAGCAGTTCTTC.